This TCR beta chain derives from a study of blood T cell repertoires in COVID-19. About the study: Material from acute and convalescent COVID-19 was sourced from the United States, Italy and Spain. T cells, B-cell-depleted T cells, or PBMCs supplied cDNA or gDNA.

The CDR3 runs 15 residues. Germline V gene data show CDR1 as MNHEY and CDR2 as SMNVEV (reference sequence). Trimming cost V 3 bases and J 8 bases; bases outside gene matches: 4. Authors' data handling: Nucleated cell number was recorded as an estimate derived from reference gene primer amplification. Clones were sequenced by immunoSEQ multiplex PCR, and TCRdb holds only the in-frame ones, with some missing. That table supplies the V and J calls and clone size; D and trimming were determined from the DNA. The table has 140,000 or so clones, more than 75% seen once. The TCR sequence derives from a man in his sixties with acute or convalescent COVID-19. The V and J genes are TRBV27 and TRBJ2-1; 13 positions match TRBD2. The specimen sequenced was peripheral blood. Here the CDR3 reads CASSFGLAGEDEQFF. The CDR3 nucleotides read TGTGCCAGCAGTTTCGGACTAGCGGGAGAGGATGAGCAGTTCTTC.